A single sample gave rise to the 24 T cell receptor beta chains below, sequenced in a study of OX40 agonist ivuxolimab in advanced cancers. Assay used: immunoSEQ multiplex PCR; TCRdb lists only in-frame clones, some missing. Of some 90,000 clones listed, approximately 89% were seen once; the top ten hold roughly 4%. Sequenced here: CD4+ or CD8+ T cells sorted from blood, sampled in a trial of the OX40 agonist ivuxolimab. These receptors all stem from an adult with an advanced solid tumor such as melanoma, head and neck, liver or kidney cancer.

This chain links TRBV15 with TRBJ2-7; D perhaps matches TRBD1 (6 bases). CDR1 LNHNV and CDR2 YYDKDF come from the germline V gene (reference sequence). Trimming removed 2 bases at V and 0 bases at J, with 8 bases between. The CDR3 has 14 amino acids. In DNA form, the CDR3 reads TGTGCCACCAGCAGACAGGGGAACTCCTACGAGCAGTACTTC. As protein: CATSRQGNSYEQYF.

This chain connects TRBV5-3 to TRBJ2-1, with TRBD2 identical over 8 bases. TRBV5-3 is identified as an open reading frame with a role that is uncertain. The CDR3 runs 16 residues. V shed 6 bases, J shed 1 base, and the junction held 9 bases outside the gene matches. The CDR3 nucleotides are TGTGCCAGAACCCCTCCCGGGAGGGCGTCCTACAATGAGCAGTTCTTC. Translating it yields CARTPPGRASYNEQFF.

The chain links TRBV19 to TRBJ2-1; possible D gene TRBD2, 6 bases. Trimming took 0 bases from V and 4 from J, leaving 13 bases between them. The CDR3 contains 16 residues. Germline CDR1 is LNHDA and CDR2 is SQIVND (reference sequence). CDR3 amino acids: CASSIDGGPLYNEQFF. The CDR3 bases are TGTGCCAGTAGTATAGATGGAGGGCCATTATACAATGAGCAGTTCTTC.

The genes are TRBV4-2 and TRBJ1-2; 9 bases match TRBD1. Unmatched junction bases numbered 4, after V lost 4 bases and J lost 4 bases. This CDR3 comprises 14 residues. The germline V gene has CDR1 LGHNA and CDR2 YNFKEQ. The CDR3 sequence is CASSPDRGSYGYTF. The CDR3 DNA sequence: TGTGCCAGCAGCCCGGACAGGGGTAGCTATGGCTACACCTTC.

The chain joins TRBV19 to TRBJ2-6; D call uncertain. The CDR3 has 19 residues. The germline V gene has CDR1 LNHDA and CDR2 SQIVND (reference sequence). V gave up 1 base and J gave up 4 bases, with 20 bases separating them. The CDR3 DNA reads TGTGCCAGTAGTATAGTCCTGGGTGGTTTGGGGTCCGGGGCCAACGTCCTGACTTTC. Its translation is CASSIVLGGLGSGANVLTF. The full variable domain, its missing parts supplied by reference TRBV19 and TRBJ2-6, is DGGITQSPKYLFRKEGQNVTLSCEQNLNHDAMYWYRQDPGQGLRLIYYSQIVNDFQKGDIAEGYSVSREKKESFPLTVTSAQKNPTAFYLCASSIVLGGLGSGANVLTFGAGSRLTVL.

As DNA, the CDR3 is TGTGCCAGCAGTGACGGGGGATATGGGGAAAAACTGTTTTTT. Amino acids: CASSDGGYGEKLFF. The gene calls are TRBV6-1 and TRBJ1-4; D possibly corresponds to TRBD1 (5 bases). With 3 bases removed from V and 8 bases from J, the gap between germline ends came to 13 bases. The CDR3 contains 14 residues. The V gene's germline CDR1 is MNHNS and CDR2 SASEGT.

V usage is TRBV27 and J usage is TRBJ2-1, with 11 bases that match TRBD2. Unmatched junction bases numbered 9, after V lost 7 bases and J lost 4 bases. The CDR3 has 16 amino acids. CDR1 is MNHEY and CDR2 is SMNVEV in the germline V gene (reference sequence). The CDR3 DNA sequence: TGTGCCAGCAAAGGACTAGCGGGTCTCAGGTACAATGAGCAGTTCTTC. This gives the protein CASKGLAGLRYNEQFF.

The chain joins TRBV5-1 to TRBJ2-1; 11 bases fit TRBD2. Germline V gene lookup returns CDR1 SGHRS and CDR2 YFSETQ. The CDR3 runs to 15 residues. V trimming: 4 bases; J trimming: 4 bases; junction bases outside the gene matches: 4. CDR3 nucleotides: TGCGCCAGCAGCGCGGGACTAGCGGTTTACAATGAGCAGTTCTTC. Its protein product is CASSAGLAVYNEQFF.

The chain's CDR3 is CSAGTGGVDYGYTF. As DNA, the CDR3 is TGCAGCGCCGGGACAGGGGGCGTCGACTATGGCTACACCTTC. The genes are TRBV29-1 and TRBJ1-2; 12 bases are shared with TRBD1. Looked up from germline, CDR1 is SQVTM and CDR2 is ANQGSEA. After removal of 7 bases from V and 3 bases from J, the junction contained 6 bases not matched to a gene. The CDR3 extends over 14 amino acids.

This clone was seen a few times. The V gene is TRBV19, the J gene TRBJ2-1; 8 bases fit TRBD1. V was pared by 7 bases and J by 7 bases, with 9 bases of the junction left unmatched. This CDR3 has 14 residues. Germline CDR1 LNHDA, CDR2 SQIVND (reference sequence). The CDR3 spells CASTRTGRLNEQFF. CDR3 bases: TGTGCCAGTACTAGGACAGGGAGATTAAATGAGCAGTTCTTC. Full variable domain (missing parts from reference TRBV19 and TRBJ2-1): DGGITQSPKYLFRKEGQNVTLSCEQNLNHDAMYWYRQDPGQGLRLIYYSQIVNDFQKGDIAEGYSVSREKKESFPLTVTSAQKNPTAFYLCASTRTGRLNEQFFGPGTRLTVL.

The chain combines TRBV15 with TRBJ1-3; the D is unclear. The CDR3 has 18 amino acids. The germline V and J ends were trimmed by 0 bases and 0 bases, with 15 bases remaining between them. CDR1 LNHNV and CDR2 YYDKDF come from the germline V gene (reference sequence). CDR3 nucleotides: TGTGCCACCAGCAGAGATTTACCTGAAGTCCTCTCTGGAAACACCATATATTTT. This sequence encodes CATSRDLPEVLSGNTIYF.

Comments on this clone: Other DNA sequences in this sample translate to the same CDR3. The rearrangement uses TRBV19 and TRBJ1-2; the D gene is possibly TRBD1 (5 bases). The CDR3 loop spans 13 amino acids. Trimming shortened V by 3 bases and J by 2 bases, and 7 bases separated the two germline ends. The germline V gene has CDR1 LNHDA and CDR2 SQIVND (reference sequence). This chain's CDR3 is CASSMGRNYGYTF. The CDR3 nucleotides read TGTGCCAGTAGTATGGGGCGGAACTATGGCTACACCTTC. The whole variable domain, filled in from reference TRBV19 and TRBJ1-2, reads DGGITQSPKYLFRKEGQNVTLSCEQNLNHDAMYWYRQDPGQGLRLIYYSQIVNDFQKGDIAEGYSVSREKKESFPLTVTSAQKNPTAFYLCASSMGRNYGYTFGSGTRLTVV.

The chain employs TRBV18 and TRBJ2-3, with D possibly called TRBD1 or TRBD2 (5 bases each). The germline gives CDR1 KGHSH, CDR2 LQKENI. The CDR3 runs 15 residues. V was trimmed by 3 bases and J by 5 bases, leaving 15 bases between them. The CDR3 bases are TGTGCCAGCTCACCCCCGACAGTGAGGGAAGATACGCAGTATTTT. Translated: CASSPPTVREDTQYF.

The chain combines TRBV6-1 with TRBJ1-1; TRBD1 might be the D (5 bases). The CDR3 is 13 residues long. V lost 6 bases, J lost 5 bases, and 13 bases lay in between. Germline V gives CDR1 MNHNS, CDR2 SASEGT. CDR3 amino acids: CASSPGILTEAFF. The CDR3 region has the DNA TGTGCCAGCAGCCCAGGGATCTTAACTGAAGCTTTCTTT.

The chain recombines TRBV5-8 with TRBJ1-5; 10 nucleotides agree with TRBD1. V lost 3 bases and J lost 7; bases outside the gene matches: 10. In germline, CDR1 is SGHTS, CDR2 YDEGEE. This CDR3 is 16 amino acids long. This CDR3 reads CASSSGTGDQGQPQHF. In DNA, the CDR3 is TGTGCCAGCAGCTCAGGGACAGGGGATCAGGGGCAGCCCCAGCATTTT.

Written as DNA, the CDR3 is TGTGCCAGCAGCCCCCGACGGGGGGTGTACACAGATACGCAGTATTTT. Its protein product is CASSPRRGVYTDTQYF. The rearrangement uses TRBV11-3 and TRBJ2-3, with 7 bases aligning to TRBD2. Germline CDR1 is SGHNT and CDR2 is YENEEA. Trimming cost V 5 bases and J 2 bases; bases outside gene matches: 10. The CDR3 is made up of 16 amino acids. Combining the CDR3 with reference TRBV11-3 and TRBJ2-3 gives the whole variable domain EAGVVQSPRYKIIEKKQPVAFWCNPISGHNTLYWYLQNLGQGPELLIRYENEEAVDDSQLPKDRFSAERLKGVDSTLKIQPAELGDSAVYLCASSPRRGVYTDTQYFGPGTRLTVL.

A single count supports this clone. This chain joins TRBV18 and TRBJ2-6; TRBD1 matches at 8 bases. The CDR3 sequence is 18 residues long. V shed 1 base, J shed 0 bases, and the junction held 5 bases outside the gene matches. The germline V gene has CDR1 KGHSH and CDR2 LQKENI. The CDR3 here is CASSPRQGALSGANVLTF. The CDR3 coding sequence is TGTGCCAGCTCACCACGTCAGGGGGCACTCTCTGGGGCCAACGTCCTGACTTTC.

This sequence joins TRBV2 and TRBJ2-1; the D gene could be TRBD1 or TRBD2 (5 bases each). The V end was cut by 3 bases, the J end by 5 bases, with 14 bases between. This CDR3 region has 15 residues. The germline CDR1 and CDR2 sequences are SNHLY and FYNNEI. For the CDR3, the DNA is TGTGCCAGCAGTGAGGGGACCCTTAGCCACAATGAGCAGTTCTTC. Translating it yields CASSEGTLSHNEQFF.

V usage is TRBV6-5 and J usage is TRBJ2-3, with D possibly matching TRBD1 (6 bases). Germline V gene lookup returns CDR1 MNHEY and CDR2 SVGAGI. This CDR3 is 15 amino acids long. Trimming left V 5 bases short and J 3 bases short, with 15 bases between. The CDR3 DNA reads as TGTGCCAGCAGTATCCACAGGGAAGTGACAGATACGCAGTATTTT. Protein: CASSIHREVTDTQYF.

The V call is TRBV11-3, the J call TRBJ2-2, with TRBD2 matching 8 bases. The CDR3 covers 16 residues. V gave up 1 base and J gave up 7 bases; unmatched junction bases: 8. Germline V gene sequence: CDR1 SGHNT, CDR2 YENEEA. CDR3: CASSLASGLVGGELFF. The DNA of the CDR3 is TGTGCCAGCAGCTTAGCTAGCGGGTTAGTCGGCGGGGAGCTGTTTTTT. Based on the CDR3 plus reference TRBV11-3 and TRBJ2-2, the full variable domain is EAGVVQSPRYKIIEKKQPVAFWCNPISGHNTLYWYLQNLGQGPELLIRYENEEAVDDSQLPKDRFSAERLKGVDSTLKIQPAELGDSAVYLCASSLASGLVGGELFFGEGSRLTVL.

This clone was counted a single time. The V and J genes are TRBV18 and TRBJ1-3; 9 nucleotides match TRBD1. Germline V gives CDR1 KGHSH, CDR2 LQKENI. Losses at the gene ends were 3 bases for V and 7 bases for J; bases not matched to a gene: 13. The CDR3 contains 17 residues. The CDR3 loop reads CASSPRGGPGQGNTIYF. The CDR3 DNA reads as TGTGCCAGCTCACCCCGAGGGGGGCCGGGACAGGGCAACACCATATATTTT.

This rearrangement joins TRBV19 to TRBJ1-5, with 8 bases lining up with TRBD1. V gave up 7 bases and J gave up 4 bases; unmatched junction bases: 3. CDR1 LNHDA and CDR2 SQIVND come from the germline V gene (reference sequence). The CDR3 is made up of 13 amino acids. This CDR3 reads CASNRQGNQPQHF. DNA for the CDR3: TGTGCCAGTAACCGACAGGGGAATCAGCCCCAGCATTTT.

V usage is TRBV19 and J usage is TRBJ1-6, with 7 bases fitting TRBD1. The CDR3 extends over 15 amino acids. Germline values: CDR1 LNHDA, CDR2 SQIVND (reference sequence). The V gene end was trimmed by 4 bases and the J gene end by 9 bases; junction bases not matched to a gene: 9. CDR3 loop: CASSKQQGSGSPLHF. The CDR3 DNA sequence: TGTGCCAGTAGTAAGCAACAGGGGAGCGGTTCACCCCTCCACTTT.

In regard to this clone: The same CDR3 can be traced to other DNA sequences in this sample. The chain is built from TRBV15 and TRBJ2-7; D gene ambiguous. This CDR3 spans 14 amino acids. In germline, CDR1 is LNHNV, CDR2 YYDKDF (reference sequence). V dropped 4 bases and J dropped 7 bases, with 17 bases sitting between them. CDR3 sequence reads: CATSTRANYGEQYF. CDR3 sequence (DNA): TGTGCCACCAGCACCCGGGCTAACTATGGGGAGCAGTACTTC.